This is a list of T cell receptor beta chains from one sample in a study of blood T cells in healthy people across ages. TCRdb re-derived calls from the 5' RACE reads in MiXCR, one entry per CDR3 protein. The sample lists about 730,000 distinct CDR3 sequences, about 40% occurring once. The sequencing input was blood. These receptors came from a woman between 55 and 75 years old in good health. The CDR3 runs from the conserved cysteine through the conserved F or W. The order of the fields is CDR3 DNA, CDR3 protein, J gene, clone size, V gene, D gene. A D gene is named only where the DNA matches it firmly. Where a row states a size, it is once, few, many or the class of an expanded clone; other rows omit it.

TGCGCCAGCAGACCGGGACAGAACTATGGCTACACCTTC | CASRPGQNYGYTF | TRBJ1-2 | NA | TRBV5-1 | TRBD1
TGTGCCAGCAGCCACGGGGGGCGCATCACAGATACGCAGTATTTT | CASSHGGRITDTQYF | TRBJ2-3 | NA | TRBV3-1 | NA
TGCGCCAGCAGCTTGGCCTTCGATGAGCAGTTCTTC | CASSLAFDEQFF | TRBJ2-1 | few | TRBV5-1 | NA
TGCAGCGCCGGACTAGCGGGGGGTGTGCAGTTCTTC | CSAGLAGGVQFF | TRBJ2-1 | NA | TRBV29-1 | TRBD2
TGCGCCAGCAGCTTGACTAGCAGGCACCAAGAGACCCAGTACTTC | CASSLTSRHQETQYF | TRBJ2-5 | NA | TRBV5-1 | NA
TGTGCCAGCAGCCGACCCGACAGAAACACTGAAGCTTTCTTT | CASSRPDRNTEAFF | TRBJ1-1 | NA | TRBV7-2 | NA
TGTGCCGGTCAGACTAGCGGGGTCCAAGAGCAGTACTTC | CAGQTSGVQEQYF | TRBJ2-5 | NA | TRBV11-3 | TRBD2
TGCAGTGCTAGAGATCGCACTGAAGCTTTCTTT | CSARDRTEAFF | TRBJ1-1 | NA | TRBV20-1 | NA
TGTGCCAGCAGTTCCCCAGGGGGGCTAGGGGAGACCCAGTACTTC | CASSSPGGLGETQYF | TRBJ2-5 | many | TRBV28 | NA
TGTGCCAGCCAACCTACTGCCAGTTACAATGAGCAGTTCTTC | CASQPTASYNEQFF | TRBJ2-1 | NA | TRBV28 | NA
TGTGCCAGCAGCTTTCTAGCGGGAGGCCCGCTCACAGATACGCAGTATTTT | CASSFLAGGPLTDTQYF | TRBJ2-3 | NA | TRBV5-5 | TRBD2
TGCAGTGGCTTTTCGACAGGGACCACCTACGAGCAGTACTTC | CSGFSTGTTYEQYF | TRBJ2-7 | few | TRBV20-1 | TRBD1
TGTGCCAGCAGTTTAGCGCAACAGGGGGGCTCACCCCTCCACTTT | CASSLAQQGGSPLHF | TRBJ1-6 | NA | TRBV27 | TRBD1
TGTGCCAGCAGCCCCCTCTTGATAGGGGGTGCGGAAAAACTGTTTTTT | CASSPLLIGGAEKLFF | TRBJ1-4 | NA | TRBV7-6 | NA
TGTGCCAGCAGCCAAGAAGGGTATGGTGAGCAGTTCTTC | CASSQEGYGEQFF | TRBJ2-1 | few | TRBV3-1 | NA
TGTGCCAGCAGTGATCTGGGACTGGTGTTCTTC | CASSDLGLVFF | TRBJ2-1 | NA | TRBV6-1 | NA
TGCAGTGCTGGCCCCGGGTCCCTCTACGAGCAGTACTTC | CSAGPGSLYEQYF | TRBJ2-7 | few | TRBV20-1 | NA
TGCAGTGCTGGAAAAACCGGTCCGGAGACCCAGTACTTC | CSAGKTGPETQYF | TRBJ2-5 | NA | TRBV20-1 | NA